This T cell receptor beta chain was sequenced during a study of blood T cell repertoires in COVID-19. Looking at the study overall: Samples came from the United States, Italy and Spain, spanning acute and convalescent COVID-19. The cDNA or gDNA used as material had been derived from T cells, B-cell-depleted T cells, or PBMCs.

Followed longitudinally, the Seattle patients had been enrolled during active infection. The CDR3 is 16 amino acids. V dropped 6 bases and J dropped 3; count of bases not matched to a gene: 12. Germline assignment: CDR1 MNHEY and CDR2 SMNVEV (reference sequence). As processed by the authors: Amplified reference gene primers provided the basis for estimating nucleated cell counts. Produced via immunoSEQ multiplex PCR; TCRdb's table is partial and in-frame only. V, J and clone size are taken as reported in that table, and D and trimming were inferred from the DNA itself. The sample holds 410,000 or so clones; roughly 90% are singletons and the top ten take around 1.5%.

The sequence was collected from a woman in her 40s with COVID-19, enrolled during active disease. Material: peripheral blood. The chain links TRBV27 to TRBJ2-5; TRBD1 matches 8 bases. The CDR3 loop is CASSLLATGDKETQYF. The CDR3 DNA sequence: TGTGCCAGCAGCCTCCTGGCGACAGGGGATAAAGAGACCCAGTACTTC.